One sample yielded the 22 T cell receptor beta chains listed below, sequenced in a study of monozygotic twins with inflammatory bowel disease. No DNA is given; TCRdb re-called the 5' RACE reads and lists each CDR3 protein once. Its clone listing holds 350,000 to 500,000 distinct CDR3 sequences. Material for sequencing was blood. These receptors originate from a human donor with ulcerative colitis or Crohn's disease, or a healthy co-twin of an affected twin (not recorded which).

The chain uses TRBV2 and TRBJ2-1. The CDR3 has 16 residues. From germline, CDR1 is SNHLY and CDR2 FYNNEI. CDR3 residues: CASSDRQPSSYNEQFF.

This chain joins TRBV12-3 or TRBV12-4 and TRBJ2-7; lacking DNA, the TRBD1 call made by TCRdb goes unchecked. This CDR3 has 14 amino acids. The chain's CDR3 is CASSSGGGIYEQYF.

The rearrangement links TRBV11-2 to TRBJ2-3; TCRdb reports TRBD1, a call that lacks DNA to check it against. The CDR3 loop spans 14 amino acids. Germline CDR1 is SGHAT and CDR2 is FQNNGV. CDR3 amino acids: CASSIRTGEDTQYF.

The rearrangement joins TRBV6-1 to TRBJ1-2; with no DNA, the TCRdb D assignment of TRBD1 cannot be verified. Germline V CDR1 and CDR2: MNHNS, SASEGT. This CDR3 has 15 residues. CDR3 sequence reads: CASSEGQVSNYGYTF.

The chain joins TRBV7-2 to TRBJ1-2; TCRdb's assignment of TRBD1 cannot be checked, as there is no DNA. The CDR3 is 15 residues long. Germline assignment: CDR1 SGHTA and CDR2 FQGNSA. CDR3 sequence reads: CASSLATPSGRGYTF.

This chain connects TRBV4-1 to TRBJ2-7; the TCRdb D gene call, TRBD2, has no DNA to confirm it. The CDR3 extends over 15 amino acids. Germline V gene data show CDR1 as MGHRA and CDR2 as YSYEKL. CDR3 region: CASSQGAGLAYEQYF.

The gene calls are TRBV9 and TRBJ2-1; TCRdb returns TRBD1, unconfirmable since there is no DNA. The CDR3 loop spans 13 amino acids. Germline CDR1 is SGDLS and CDR2 is YYNGEE. The CDR3 loop is CASSVGGDNEQFF. Full variable domain (remainder filled in from reference TRBV9 and TRBJ2-1): DSGVTQTPKHLITATGQRVTLRCSPRSGDLSVYWYQQSLDQGLQFLIQYYNGEERAKGNILERFSAQQFPDLHSELNLSSLELGDSALYFCASSVGGDNEQFFGPGTRLTVL.

J is TRBJ1-2 and V is TRBV4-3; TCRdb reports TRBD1, a call that lacks DNA to check it against. CDR3 size: 15 residues. CDR1 is LGHNA and CDR2 is YSLEER in the germline V gene. The CDR3 here is CASSQVLQGGLSYTF.

The rearrangement links TRBV7-6 to TRBJ2-2. In germline, CDR1 is SGHVS, CDR2 FNYEAQ. The CDR3 is 15 amino acids. CDR3: CASSLQAANTGELFF.

The rearrangement uses TRBV7-9 and TRBJ1-6. This CDR3 is built from 13 residues. The germline V gene encodes CDR1 SEHNR and CDR2 FQNEAQ (reference sequence). The CDR3 here is CASSPQAYSPLHF.

This sequence joins TRBV5-1 and TRBJ1-5; TCRdb returns TRBD1, unconfirmable since there is no DNA. CDR1 and CDR2 (germline): SGHRS, YFSETQ. There are 14 residues in the CDR3. CDR3 sequence: CASSPGQLNEPQHF.

This chain links TRBV14 with TRBJ2-1; TCRdb lists TRBD2, though no DNA is available to test this call. The CDR3 is made up of 18 amino acids. Germline V lookup: CDR1 SGHDN, CDR2 FVKESK. The CDR3 region is CASSQDPISGRAVSEQFF.

V and J are TRBV30 and TRBJ1-2; absent DNA, TCRdb's TRBD1 call cannot be checked. Germline V CDR1 and CDR2: GTSNPN, SVGIG (reference sequence). This CDR3 has 14 amino acids. CDR3 sequence reads: CAWSVAGGTGGYTF.

The CDR3 spells CASGLAPGTPYSNQPQHF. This sequence joins TRBV12-5 and TRBJ1-5; TCRdb gives TRBD1 as the D gene, but with no DNA this cannot be confirmed. Per germline, CDR1 LGHNT and CDR2 FRNRAP. This CDR3 has 18 residues.

The J gene is TRBJ2-7, the V gene TRBV4-3; TCRdb calls TRBD1, which cannot be checked without DNA. Germline assignment: CDR1 LGHNA and CDR2 YSLEER. CDR3 length equals 15 residues. CDR3 protein: CASSQDRGDPYEQYF.

The V gene is TRBV3-1, the J gene TRBJ1-3. The germline CDR1 and CDR2 sequences are LGHDT and YNNKEL (reference sequence). The CDR3 is 14 amino acids. Here the CDR3 reads CASSQVAATDTIYF.

The J gene is TRBJ1-2, the V gene TRBV6-5; the TRBD1 assignment by TCRdb is unverifiable without DNA. The germline V gene encodes CDR1 MNHEY and CDR2 SVGAGI. The CDR3 runs 13 residues. CDR3 loop: CASRGTAWEGYTF.

The chain couples TRBV7-2 to TRBJ1-3; no DNA is available, so the TRBD1 call from TCRdb remains unchecked. The germline CDR1 and CDR2 sequences are SGHTA and FQGNSA. The CDR3 runs to 17 residues. The CDR3 protein is CASSARTGSLSGNTIYF.

This rearrangement joins TRBV11-2 to TRBJ2-3; the D call from TCRdb, TRBD2, cannot be confirmed without DNA. This CDR3 has 14 amino acids. CDR1 is SGHAT and CDR2 is FQNNGV in the germline V gene. The CDR3 protein is CASSLQAGGDTQYF.

The chain has TRBV5-1 and TRBJ1-2. Germline V gives CDR1 SGHRS, CDR2 YFSETQ. CDR3 length: 14 amino acids. The CDR3 region is CASSPGTSNYGYTF. Variable domain in full (rest from reference TRBV5-1 and TRBJ1-2): KAGVTQTPRYLIKTRGQQVTLSCSPISGHRSVSWYQQTPGQGLQFLFEYFSETQRNKGNFPGRFSGRQFSNSRSEMNVSTLELGDSALYLCASSPGTSNYGYTFGSGTRLTVV.

The V and J genes are TRBV20-1 and TRBJ2-3. Germline CDR1 is DFQATT and CDR2 is SNEGSKA (reference sequence). This CDR3 contains 11 residues. The CDR3 spells CSARDLSTQYF.

This chain connects TRBV7-2 to TRBJ2-3; the D gene TCRdb calls, TRBD2, cannot be checked with no DNA. Germline CDR1 and CDR2: SGHTA and FQGNSA. CDR3 length equals 14 residues. The CDR3 reads CASSPSGGVSTQYF.